This T cell receptor beta chain was observed in a study of cytomegalovirus exposure and HLA in healthy donors. The wider study: Among roughly 180 million T cells, an earlier analysis found 117 million unique TCR beta sequences. Falling in the Caucasian-associated ancestry cluster were 80% to 90% of 398 genotyped donors.

The PCR was carried out with 60 Vbeta primers and 13 Jbeta primers. Sequencing was performed with immunoSEQ multiplex PCR; in TCRdb, only in-frame clones are kept and a portion is missing. In the table there are around 67,000 clones, approximately 77% of which are singletons. In germline, CDR1 is LGHNA, CDR2 YNFKEQ. The CDR3 covers 16 residues. With V trimmed by 4 bases and J by 8 bases, 11 bases remained unmatched. Regarding the study as a whole: In an earlier analysis, in 620 or so donors, most V segments appeared productive either ~87% or ~30% of the time. A later analysis, which compared TCR beta chains of equal frequency, found the HLA-associated ones more clonally expanded.

This clone came up a few times. Its antigen is unidentified. Sequences were obtained from PBMCs. This clonotype was obtained from a woman between 25 and 40 years old in good health and CMV-seropositive. This sequence joins TRBV4-2 and TRBJ2-2, with 9 bases fitting TRBD2. CDR3 loop: CASSLGTSRLAGELFF. The CDR3 bases are TGTGCCAGCAGCCTCGGGACTAGCAGGCTGGCGGGGGAGCTGTTTTTT.